This is a list of T cell receptor beta chains from one sample in a study of cytomegalovirus exposure and HLA in healthy donors. The repertoire was sequenced with immunoSEQ multiplex PCR; TCRdb's copy has only in-frame clones and lacks some. The repertoire has about 160,000 clones, around four fifths of them found once; the top ten carry approximately 9.8%. The sequencing sample was made of PBMCs. These TCRs come from a man aged 18 to 35 in good health and CMV-seropositive. Each CDR3 is given without its conserved first and last residue. A D gene is named only where the DNA matches it firmly.

TRBV9	TRBD1	TRBJ2-5	ASSGQDRAETQY
TRBV6-6	NA	TRBJ1-1	ASSPTLANTEAF
TRBV5-4	NA	TRBJ1-2	ASSLEGGYGYT
TRBV28	TRBD1	TRBJ1-1	ASSTTAQGIYTEAF
TRBV6-5	NA	TRBJ1-2	ASSYSGEGYGYT
TRBV6-5	NA	TRBJ1-2	ASSRPTGFGYT
TRBV30	NA	TRBJ2-4	AWSADPEGNIQY
TRBV5-6	TRBD2	TRBJ2-5	ASSLGGSGRAKETQY
TRBV7-9	TRBD2	TRBJ2-7	ASSASGSSYEQY
TRBV7-2	TRBD1	TRBJ1-4	ASSLDTRTGVTEKLF
TRBV19	NA	TRBJ2-3	ASRYLGGTADTQY
TRBV19	NA	TRBJ2-5	ASSIEIRVGETQY
TRBV6-1	NA	TRBJ2-3	ASRGEGTDTQY
TRBV25-1	TRBD1	TRBJ1-1	ASSDPRQGAMNTEAF
TRBV29-1	NA	TRBJ2-7	SVRLTYEQY
TRBV7-9	TRBD1	TRBJ1-1	ASSDGQEAF
TRBV5-1	NA	NA	ASSLTGLGSYEQY
TRBV10-2	NA	TRBJ2-3	ASEVGGPTTDTQY
TRBV9	NA	TRBJ1-1	ASSEEQGNTEAF
TRBV5-4	TRBD1	TRBJ2-3	ASSQGGQGVGTDTQY
TRBV7-9	NA	TRBJ1-1	ASSSRRNTEAF
TRBV4-1	NA	TRBJ2-3	ASSYTDTQY
TRBV11-2	NA	TRBJ2-1	ASSSRTMSYNEQF
TRBV6-1	NA	TRBJ2-3	ASSELESGTQY
TRBV19	NA	TRBJ1-5	ASSSWDFGNQPQH
TRBV5-1	NA	TRBJ2-1	ASSLDPVFNEQF
TRBV9	TRBD2	TRBJ2-1	ASSVAGGSIWEQF
TRBV2	TRBD1	TRBJ1-2	ASSSNRGQVEGYT
TRBV28	NA	TRBJ1-1	ASSFGKNTEAF
TRBV15	NA	TRBJ2-1	ATRRTHDPPYNEQF
TRBV5-1	TRBD1	TRBJ2-1	ASSRGQTYNEQF
TRBV18	NA	TRBJ1-5	ASSPPGVSRNQPQH
TRBV7-9	TRBD1	TRBJ2-1	ASSLPGQGYYEQF